These T cell receptor beta chains were read from a single sample in a study of blood T cells in healthy people across ages. TCRdb itself ran the 5' RACE reads through MiXCR, one entry per CDR3 protein. Counted here are some 710,000 distinct CDR3 sequences, less than 60% occurring once; the ten biggest clones make up around 18%. The sample comprised blood. Every receptor here comes from a man older than 75 in good health. Both conserved end residues are part of each CDR3. Fields, in order: D gene, clone size, V gene, J gene, CDR3 protein, CDR3 DNA. D genes are given only for firm matches. Clone size is not always given. Where it is, it says once, few, many or a class for expanded clones.

.,.,TRBV28,TRBJ2-3,CASSWSRPGEQYF,TGTGCCAGCAGTTGGAGTAGGCCTGGGGAGCAGTATTTT
.,.,TRBV28,TRBJ1-1,CASSHRVNTEAFF,TGTGCCAGCAGTCACAGGGTGAACACTGAAGCTTTCTTT
.,.,TRBV3-1,TRBJ2-7,CASTPMSGARSEQYF,TGTGCCAGCACGCCAATGTCAGGGGCGCGAAGTGAGCAGTACTTC
.,.,TRBV7-2,TRBJ1-3,CASSLAGQISGNTIYF,TGTGCCAGCAGCTTAGCCGGACAGATCTCTGGAAACACCATATATTTT
TRBD2,.,TRBV29-1,TRBJ2-3,CSVEFLRGASTDTQYF,TGCAGCGTTGAATTTTTGCGGGGGGCTAGCACAGATACGCAGTATTTT
.,few,TRBV28,TRBJ2-3,CASSLWSRTADTQYF,TGTGCCAGCAGTTTATGGTCCCGGACCGCAGATACGCAGTATTTT
.,.,TRBV5-5,TRBJ2-3,CASSFKGPSNTQYF,TGTGCCAGCAGCTTTAAGGGCCCTTCGAATACGCAGTATTTT
.,few,TRBV7-2,TRBJ2-7,CASSVAWQSYEQYF,TGTGCCAGCAGCGTAGCATGGCAGTCCTACGAGCAGTACTTC
.,many,TRBV29-1,TRBJ2-7,CSVGGGSSYEQYF,TGCAGCGTCGGGGGAGGAAGCTCCTACGAGCAGTACTTC
.,few,TRBV10-1,TRBJ2-3,CASSGGTPDTQYF,TGCGCCAGCAGTGGTGGGACTCCAGATACGCAGTATTTT
TRBD2,few,TRBV11-3,TRBJ2-5,CASSLGVLAGEEGYF,TGTGCCAGCAGCCTAGGGGTACTAGCGGGCGAGGAAGGGTACTTC
.,.,TRBV7-2,TRBJ2-7,CASSPEGFTFYEQYF,TGTGCCAGCAGCCCAGAGGGCTTCACCTTCTACGAGCAGTACTTC
TRBD2,.,TRBV27,TRBJ2-1,CASSLSLAGVGGEQFF,TGTGCCAGCAGTTTGTCTCTAGCGGGAGTAGGGGGCGAGCAGTTCTTC
.,.,TRBV10-3,TRBJ2-3,CAIRDGGSVDTQYF,TGTGCCATCAGAGACGGCGGGTCGGTAGATACGCAGTATTTT
.,.,TRBV20-1,TRBJ1-2,CSARPGTANVHGYTF,TGCAGTGCTAGGCCCGGGACCGCCAACGTCCATGGCTACACCTTC
.,.,TRBV11-2,TRBJ1-1,CASSSVEGLTEAFF,TGTGCCAGCAGCTCGGTGGAAGGGCTCACTGAAGCTTTCTTT
TRBD1,.,TRBV7-2,TRBJ1-6,CASSLDRGRNSPLHF,TGTGCCAGCAGCTTGGACAGGGGACGTAATTCACCCCTCCACTTT
.,.,TRBV29-1,TRBJ2-5,CSVEEPGATQYF,TGCAGCGTTGAAGAACCGGGAGCGACCCAGTACTTC
TRBD1,.,TRBV20-1,TRBJ1-1,CSVGPGTGEDTEAFF,TGCAGTGTAGGTCCCGGGACAGGGGAGGACACTGAAGCTTTCTTT
.,.,TRBV11-2,TRBJ2-5,CASSSSGGVGETQYF,TGTGCCAGCAGCTCGAGCGGAGGGGTGGGGGAGACCCAGTACTTC
TRBD1,.,TRBV11-1,TRBJ2-1,CASSLRTGGPNEQFF,TGTGCCAGCAGCTTGAGGACAGGGGGTCCCAATGAGCAGTTCTTC
.,.,TRBV15,TRBJ2-6,CAIRGQTNSGANVLTF,TGTGCGATACGGGGTCAGACAAACTCTGGGGCCAACGTCCTGACTTTC
TRBD2,.,TRBV29-1,TRBJ2-1,CSVRAGVGNEQFF,TGCAGCGTTCGCGCGGGGGTTGGCAATGAGCAGTTCTTC
.,.,TRBV7-2,TRBJ2-3,CASSLTGTTALDTQYF,TGTGCCAGCAGCTTGACCGGGACCACAGCCCTAGATACGCAGTATTTT
.,few,TRBV28,TRBJ2-1,CASRGDIEQFF,TGTGCCAGCAGAGGTGACATTGAGCAGTTCTTC